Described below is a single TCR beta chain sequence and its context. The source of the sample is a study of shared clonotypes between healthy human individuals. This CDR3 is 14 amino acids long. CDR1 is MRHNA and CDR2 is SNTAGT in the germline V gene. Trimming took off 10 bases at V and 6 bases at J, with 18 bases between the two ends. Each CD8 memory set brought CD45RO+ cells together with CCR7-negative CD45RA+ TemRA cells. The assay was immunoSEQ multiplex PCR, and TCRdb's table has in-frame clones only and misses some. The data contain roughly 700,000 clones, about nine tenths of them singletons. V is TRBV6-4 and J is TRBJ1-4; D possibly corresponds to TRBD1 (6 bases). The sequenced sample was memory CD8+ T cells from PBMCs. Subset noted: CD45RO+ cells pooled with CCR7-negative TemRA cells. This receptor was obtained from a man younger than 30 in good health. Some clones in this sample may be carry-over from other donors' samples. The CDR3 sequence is CAIPARGGYEKLFF. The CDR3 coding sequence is TGTGCCATCCCCGCCAGGGGAGGATATGAAAAACTGTTTTTT.